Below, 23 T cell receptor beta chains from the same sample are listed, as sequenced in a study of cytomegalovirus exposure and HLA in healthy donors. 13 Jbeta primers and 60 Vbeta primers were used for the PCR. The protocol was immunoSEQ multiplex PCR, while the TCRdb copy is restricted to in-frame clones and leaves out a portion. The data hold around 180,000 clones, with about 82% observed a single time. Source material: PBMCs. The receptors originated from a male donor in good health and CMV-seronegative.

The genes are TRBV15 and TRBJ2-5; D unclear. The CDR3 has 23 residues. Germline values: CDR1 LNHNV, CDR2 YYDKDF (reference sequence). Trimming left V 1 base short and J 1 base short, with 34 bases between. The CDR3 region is CATSRGTTKAGDLTHYSQETQYF. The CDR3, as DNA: TGTGCCACCAGCAGAGGAACCACAAAAGCCGGAGATCTGACCCACTACTCCCAAGAGACCCAGTACTTC.

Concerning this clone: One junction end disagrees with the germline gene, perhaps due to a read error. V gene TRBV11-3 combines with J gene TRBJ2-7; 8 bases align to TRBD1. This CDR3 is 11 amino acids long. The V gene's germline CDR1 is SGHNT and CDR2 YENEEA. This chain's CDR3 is CASSPGTGRSF. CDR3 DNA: TGTGCCAGCAGCCCTGGGACAGGCCGCTCCTTC.

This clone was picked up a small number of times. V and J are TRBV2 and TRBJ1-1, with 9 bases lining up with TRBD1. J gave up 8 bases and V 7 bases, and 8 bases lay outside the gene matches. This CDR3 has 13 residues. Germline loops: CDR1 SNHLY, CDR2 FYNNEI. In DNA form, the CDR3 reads TGTGCCAGCATGTCGGGACAGGGCTACGAAGCTTTCTTT. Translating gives CASMSGQGYEAFF.

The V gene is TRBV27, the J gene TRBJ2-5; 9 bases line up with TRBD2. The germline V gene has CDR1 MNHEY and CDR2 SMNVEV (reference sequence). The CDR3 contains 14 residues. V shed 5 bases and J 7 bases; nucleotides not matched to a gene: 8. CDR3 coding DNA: TGTGCCAGCAGTGGGCTAGCGGGGCTCGGGACCCAGTACTTC. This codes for CASSGLAGLGTQYF.

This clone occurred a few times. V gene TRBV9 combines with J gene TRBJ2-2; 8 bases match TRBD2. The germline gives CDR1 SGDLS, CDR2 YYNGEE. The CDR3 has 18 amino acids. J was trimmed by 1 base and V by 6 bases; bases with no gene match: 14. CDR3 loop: CASTPGGGPNQNTGELFF. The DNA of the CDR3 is TGTGCCAGCACCCCCGGCGGGGGGCCAAACCAGAACACCGGGGAGCTGTTTTTT. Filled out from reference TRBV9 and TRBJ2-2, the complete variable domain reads DSGVTQTPKHLITATGQRVTLRCSPRSGDLSVYWYQQSLDQGLQFLIQYYNGEERAKGNILERFSAQQFPDLHSELNLSSLELGDSALYFCASTPGGGPNQNTGELFFGEGSRLTVL.

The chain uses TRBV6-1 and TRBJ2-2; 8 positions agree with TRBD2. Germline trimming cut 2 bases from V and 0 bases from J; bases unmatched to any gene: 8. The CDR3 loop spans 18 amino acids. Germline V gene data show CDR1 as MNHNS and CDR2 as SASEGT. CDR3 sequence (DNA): TGTGCCAGCAGTGAAACTAGCGGTTCCTCGACGAACACCGGGGAGCTGTTTTTT. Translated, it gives CASSETSGSSTNTGELFF.

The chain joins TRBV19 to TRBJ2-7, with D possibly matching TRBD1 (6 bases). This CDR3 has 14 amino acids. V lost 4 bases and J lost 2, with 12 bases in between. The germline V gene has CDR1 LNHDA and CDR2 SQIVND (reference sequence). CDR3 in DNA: TGTGCCAGTAGTAGTAGCAGGGGCCCCTACGAGCAGTACTTC. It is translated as CASSSSRGPYEQYF. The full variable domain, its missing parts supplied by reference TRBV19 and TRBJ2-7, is DGGITQSPKYLFRKEGQNVTLSCEQNLNHDAMYWYRQDPGQGLRLIYYSQIVNDFQKGDIAEGYSVSREKKESFPLTVTSAQKNPTAFYLCASSSSRGPYEQYFGPGTRLTVT.

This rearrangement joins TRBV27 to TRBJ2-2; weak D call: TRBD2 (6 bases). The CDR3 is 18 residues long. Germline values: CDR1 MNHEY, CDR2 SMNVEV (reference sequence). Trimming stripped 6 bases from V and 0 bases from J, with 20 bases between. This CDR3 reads CASSLASSVGSNTGELFF. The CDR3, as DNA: TGTGCCAGCAGCCTAGCGTCGTCCGTCGGCTCGAACACCGGGGAGCTGTTTTTT.

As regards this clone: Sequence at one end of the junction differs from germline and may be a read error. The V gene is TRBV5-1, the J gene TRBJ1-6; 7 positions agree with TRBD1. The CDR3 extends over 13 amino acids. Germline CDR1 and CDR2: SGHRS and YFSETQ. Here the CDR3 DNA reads TGCGCCAGCAGATTGGGACAGAATTCACCCCTCCACTTT. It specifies CASRLGQNSPLHF.

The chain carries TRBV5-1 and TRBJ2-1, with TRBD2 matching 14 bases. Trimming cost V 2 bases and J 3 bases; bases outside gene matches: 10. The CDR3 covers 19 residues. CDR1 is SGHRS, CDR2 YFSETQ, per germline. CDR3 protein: CASSFRTSGGQIIYNEQFF. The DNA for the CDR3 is TGCGCCAGCAGCTTTAGGACTAGCGGGGGGCAAATTATCTACAATGAGCAGTTCTTC.

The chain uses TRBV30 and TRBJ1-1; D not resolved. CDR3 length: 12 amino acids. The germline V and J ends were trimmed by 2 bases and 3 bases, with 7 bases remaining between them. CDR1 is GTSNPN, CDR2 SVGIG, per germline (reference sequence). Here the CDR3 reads CAWSRVDTEAFF. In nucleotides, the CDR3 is TGTGCCTGGAGTCGGGTGGACACTGAAGCTTTCTTT.

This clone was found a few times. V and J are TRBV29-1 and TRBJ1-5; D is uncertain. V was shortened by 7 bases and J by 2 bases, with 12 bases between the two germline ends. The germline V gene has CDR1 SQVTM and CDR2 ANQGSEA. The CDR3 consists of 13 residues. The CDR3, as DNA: TGCAGCGCGACTACTGGGGGCAATCAGCCCCAGCATTTT. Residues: CSATTGGNQPQHF.

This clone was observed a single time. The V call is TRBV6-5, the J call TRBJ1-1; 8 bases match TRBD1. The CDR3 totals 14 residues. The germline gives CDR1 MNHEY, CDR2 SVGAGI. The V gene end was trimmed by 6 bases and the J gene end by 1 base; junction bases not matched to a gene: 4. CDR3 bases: TGTGCCAGCAGCAGACAGGGGAGGAACACTGAAGCTTTCTTT. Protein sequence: CASSRQGRNTEAFF.

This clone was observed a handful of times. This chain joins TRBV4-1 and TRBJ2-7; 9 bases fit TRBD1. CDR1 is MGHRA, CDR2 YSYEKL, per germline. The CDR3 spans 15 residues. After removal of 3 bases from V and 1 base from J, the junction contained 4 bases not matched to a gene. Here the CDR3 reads CASSHGQGQSYEQYF. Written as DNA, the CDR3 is TGCGCCAGCAGCCACGGACAGGGGCAATCCTACGAGCAGTACTTC.

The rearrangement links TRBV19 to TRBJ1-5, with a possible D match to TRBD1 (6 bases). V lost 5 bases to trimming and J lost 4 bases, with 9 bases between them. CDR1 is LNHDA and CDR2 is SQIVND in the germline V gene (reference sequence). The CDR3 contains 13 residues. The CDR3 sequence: CASSRTVNQPQHF. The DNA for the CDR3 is TGTGCCAGTAGTCGGACAGTGAATCAGCCCCAGCATTTT.

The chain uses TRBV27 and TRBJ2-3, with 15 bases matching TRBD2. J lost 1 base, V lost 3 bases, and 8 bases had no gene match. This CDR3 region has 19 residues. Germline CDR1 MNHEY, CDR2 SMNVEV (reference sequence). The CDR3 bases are TGTGCCAGCAGTTTTTCCGCCAGGACTAGCGGGAGGGGCACAGATACGCAGTATTTT. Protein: CASSFSARTSGRGTDTQYF.

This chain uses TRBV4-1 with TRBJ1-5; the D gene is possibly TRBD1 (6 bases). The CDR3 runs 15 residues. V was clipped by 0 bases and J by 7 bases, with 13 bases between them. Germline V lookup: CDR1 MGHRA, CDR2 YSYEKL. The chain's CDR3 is CASSQETGLGQPQHF. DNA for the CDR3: TGCGCCAGCAGCCAAGAGACAGGCCTGGGGCAGCCCCAGCATTTT.

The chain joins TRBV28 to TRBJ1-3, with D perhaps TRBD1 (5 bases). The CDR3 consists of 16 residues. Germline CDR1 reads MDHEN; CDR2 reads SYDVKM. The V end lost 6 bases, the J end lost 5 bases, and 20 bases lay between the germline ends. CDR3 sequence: CASRPRLRGGRNTIYF. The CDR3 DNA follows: TGTGCCAGCAGACCACGACTTAGGGGTGGTAGAAACACCATATATTTT. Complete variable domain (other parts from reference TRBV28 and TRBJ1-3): DVKVTQSSRYLVKRTGEKVFLECVQDMDHENMFWYRQDPGLGLRLIYFSYDVKMKEKGDIPEGYSVSREKKERFSLILESASTNQTSMYLCASRPRLRGGRNTIYFGEGSWLTVV.

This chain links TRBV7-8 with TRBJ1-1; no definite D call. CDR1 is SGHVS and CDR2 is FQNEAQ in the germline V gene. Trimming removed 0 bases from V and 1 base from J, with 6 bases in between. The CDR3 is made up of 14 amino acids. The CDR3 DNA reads TGTGCCAGCAGCTTAGCTCAGGAGAACACTGAAGCTTTCTTT. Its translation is CASSLAQENTEAFF.

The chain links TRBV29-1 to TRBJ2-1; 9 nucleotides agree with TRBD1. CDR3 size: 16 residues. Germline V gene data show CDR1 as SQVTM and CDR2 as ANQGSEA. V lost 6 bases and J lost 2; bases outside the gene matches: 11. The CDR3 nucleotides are TGCAGCGTCGTTGGACAGGGGTCTCCTACCTACAATGAGCAGTTCTTC. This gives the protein CSVVGQGSPTYNEQFF.

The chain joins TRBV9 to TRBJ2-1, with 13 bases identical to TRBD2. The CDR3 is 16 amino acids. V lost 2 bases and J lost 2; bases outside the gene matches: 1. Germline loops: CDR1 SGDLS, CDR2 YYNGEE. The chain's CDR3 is CASSVGLAGAYNEQFF. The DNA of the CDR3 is TGTGCCAGCAGCGTTGGACTAGCGGGGGCCTACAATGAGCAGTTCTTC.

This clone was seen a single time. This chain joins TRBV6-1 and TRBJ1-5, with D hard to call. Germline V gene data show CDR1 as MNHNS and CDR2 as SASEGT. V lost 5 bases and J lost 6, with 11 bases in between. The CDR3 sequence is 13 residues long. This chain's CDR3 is CASSFDEGQPQHF. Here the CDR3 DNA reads TGTGCCAGCAGTTTTGACGAGGGTCAGCCCCAGCATTTT.

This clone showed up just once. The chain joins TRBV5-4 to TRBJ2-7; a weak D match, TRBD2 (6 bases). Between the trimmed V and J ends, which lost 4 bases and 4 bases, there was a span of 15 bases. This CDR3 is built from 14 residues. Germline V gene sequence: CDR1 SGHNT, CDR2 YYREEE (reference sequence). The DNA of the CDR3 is TGTGCCAGCAGCCCGGGACTGGGTGAGTACGAGCAGTACTTC. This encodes CASSPGLGEYEQYF.